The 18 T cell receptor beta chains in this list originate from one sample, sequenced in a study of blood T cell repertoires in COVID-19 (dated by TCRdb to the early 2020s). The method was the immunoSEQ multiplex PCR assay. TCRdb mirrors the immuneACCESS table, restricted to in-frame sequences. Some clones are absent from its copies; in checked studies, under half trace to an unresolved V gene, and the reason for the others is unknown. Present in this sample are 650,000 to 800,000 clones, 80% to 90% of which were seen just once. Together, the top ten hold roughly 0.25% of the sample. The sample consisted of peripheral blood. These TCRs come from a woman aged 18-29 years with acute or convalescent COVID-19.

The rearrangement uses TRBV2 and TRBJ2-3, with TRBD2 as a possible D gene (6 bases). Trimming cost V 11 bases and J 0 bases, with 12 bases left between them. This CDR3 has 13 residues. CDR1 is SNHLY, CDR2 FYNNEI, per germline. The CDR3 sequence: CARGRASTDTQYF. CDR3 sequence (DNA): TGTGCCCGGGGGAGAGCAAGCACAGATACGCAGTATTTT.

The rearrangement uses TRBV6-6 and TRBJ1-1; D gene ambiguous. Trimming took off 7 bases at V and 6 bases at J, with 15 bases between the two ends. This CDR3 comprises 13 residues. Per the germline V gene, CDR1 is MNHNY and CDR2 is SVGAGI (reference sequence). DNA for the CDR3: TGTGCCAGCACGTACGGGTTCAGCTCTGAAGCTTTCTTT. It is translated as CASTYGFSSEAFF.

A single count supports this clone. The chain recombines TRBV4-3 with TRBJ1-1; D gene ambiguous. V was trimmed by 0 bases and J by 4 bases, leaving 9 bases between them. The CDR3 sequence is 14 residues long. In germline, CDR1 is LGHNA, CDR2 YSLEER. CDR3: CASSQEVGSTEAFF. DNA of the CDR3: TGCGCCAGCAGCCAAGAAGTGGGGAGCACTGAAGCTTTCTTT.

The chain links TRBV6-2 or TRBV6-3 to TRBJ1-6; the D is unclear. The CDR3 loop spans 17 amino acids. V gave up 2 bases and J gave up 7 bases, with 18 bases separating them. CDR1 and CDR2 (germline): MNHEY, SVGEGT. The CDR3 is CASSYGFLEIGNSPLHF. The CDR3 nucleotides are TGTGCCAGCAGTTACGGGTTTTTGGAGATCGGGAATTCACCCCTCCACTTT.

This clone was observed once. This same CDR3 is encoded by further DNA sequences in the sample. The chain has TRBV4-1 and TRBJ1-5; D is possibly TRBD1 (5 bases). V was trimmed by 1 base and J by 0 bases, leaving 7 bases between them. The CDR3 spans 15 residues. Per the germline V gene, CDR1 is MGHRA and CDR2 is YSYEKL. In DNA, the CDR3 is TGCGCCAGCAGCCAAGGACAGTATAGCAATCAGCCCCAGCATTTT. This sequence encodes CASSQGQYSNQPQHF.

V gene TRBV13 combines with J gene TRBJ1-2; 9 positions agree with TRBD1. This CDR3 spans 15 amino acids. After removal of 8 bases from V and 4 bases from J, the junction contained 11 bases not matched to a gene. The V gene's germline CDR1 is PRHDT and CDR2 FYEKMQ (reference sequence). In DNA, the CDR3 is TGTGCCAGCTACCCGCGAAAGACAGGGGGCTATGGCTACACCTTC. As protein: CASYPRKTGGYGYTF.

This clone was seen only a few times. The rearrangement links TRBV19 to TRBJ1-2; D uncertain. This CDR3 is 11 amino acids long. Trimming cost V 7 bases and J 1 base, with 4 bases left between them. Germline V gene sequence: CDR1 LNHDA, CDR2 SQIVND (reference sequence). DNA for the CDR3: TGTGCCAGTACAGATAACTATGGCTACACCTTC. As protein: CASTDNYGYTF.

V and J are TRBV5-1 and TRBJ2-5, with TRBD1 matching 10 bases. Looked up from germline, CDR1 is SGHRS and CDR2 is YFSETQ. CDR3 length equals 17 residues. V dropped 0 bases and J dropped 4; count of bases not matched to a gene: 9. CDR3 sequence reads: CASSLVTGGFVGETQYF. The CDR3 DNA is TGCGCCAGCAGCTTGGTGACAGGGGGCTTTGTGGGAGAGACCCAGTACTTC.

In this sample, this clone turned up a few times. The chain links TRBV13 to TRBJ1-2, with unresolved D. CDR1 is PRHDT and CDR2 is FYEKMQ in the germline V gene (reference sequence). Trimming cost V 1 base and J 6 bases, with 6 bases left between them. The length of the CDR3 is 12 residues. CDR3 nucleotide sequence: TGTGCCAGCAGCTTAGCCGTCCATGGCTACACCTTC. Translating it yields CASSLAVHGYTF.

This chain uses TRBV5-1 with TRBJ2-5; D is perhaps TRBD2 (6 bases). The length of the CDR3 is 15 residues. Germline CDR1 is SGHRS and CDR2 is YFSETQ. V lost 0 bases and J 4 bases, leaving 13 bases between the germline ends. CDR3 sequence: CASSLAVGGSETQYF. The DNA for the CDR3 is TGCGCCAGCAGCTTGGCGGTGGGGGGATCAGAGACCCAGTACTTC.

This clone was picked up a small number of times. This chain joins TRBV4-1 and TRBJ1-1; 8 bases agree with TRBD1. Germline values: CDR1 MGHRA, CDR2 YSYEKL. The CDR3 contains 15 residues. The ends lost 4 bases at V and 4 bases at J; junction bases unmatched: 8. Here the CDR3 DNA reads TGCGCCAGCAGCCTCAGGAGACAGGGGAGCACTGAAGCTTTCTTT. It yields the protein CASSLRRQGSTEAFF.

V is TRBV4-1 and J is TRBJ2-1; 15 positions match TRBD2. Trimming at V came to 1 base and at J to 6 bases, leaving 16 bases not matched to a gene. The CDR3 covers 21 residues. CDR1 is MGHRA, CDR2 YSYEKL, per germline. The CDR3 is CASSQVGLAGGRHFGSNEQFF. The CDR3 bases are TGCGCCAGCAGCCAAGTAGGACTAGCGGGGGGGCGTCACTTTGGATCCAATGAGCAGTTCTTC.

The CDR3 sequence is CASSLTGLEDEQYF. In DNA form, the CDR3 reads TGTGCCAGCAGCTTAACAGGGCTCGAGGACGAGCAGTACTTC. The rearrangement links TRBV5-5 to TRBJ2-7, with D maybe TRBD1 (6 bases). The germline V gene encodes CDR1 SGHKS and CDR2 YYEKEE (reference sequence). Trimming removed 2 bases at V and 5 bases at J, with 14 bases between. The CDR3 consists of 14 residues. The variable domain in full, with the rest retrieved from reference TRBV5-5 and TRBJ2-7, is DAGVTQSPTHLIKTRGQQVTLRCSPISGHKSVSWYQQVLGQGPQFIFQYYEKEERGRGNFPDRFSARQFPNYSSELNVNALLLGDSALYLCASSLTGLEDEQYFGPGTRLTVT.

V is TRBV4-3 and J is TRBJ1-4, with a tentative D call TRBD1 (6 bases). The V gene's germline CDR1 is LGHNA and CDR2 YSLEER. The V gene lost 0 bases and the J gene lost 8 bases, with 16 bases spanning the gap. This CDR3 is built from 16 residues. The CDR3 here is CASSQDSGVGGEKLFF. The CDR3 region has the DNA TGCGCCAGCAGCCAAGATTCAGGGGTTGGTGGAGAAAAACTGTTTTTT.

The CDR3 sequence is CASRTGGSNQPQHF. For the CDR3, the DNA is TGTGCCAGCAGGACGGGGGGTAGCAATCAGCCCCAGCATTTT. This sequence joins TRBV27 and TRBJ1-5, with D possibly TRBD1 on 5 matching bases. V lost 6 bases and J 0 bases, leaving 9 bases between the germline ends. The V gene's germline CDR1 is MNHEY and CDR2 SMNVEV (reference sequence). The CDR3 length is 14 residues.

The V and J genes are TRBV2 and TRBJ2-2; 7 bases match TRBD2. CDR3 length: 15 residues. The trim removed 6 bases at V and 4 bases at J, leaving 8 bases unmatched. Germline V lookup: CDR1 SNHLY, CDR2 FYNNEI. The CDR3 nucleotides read TGTGCCAGCAGAGCCGGGGACTACCCCACCGGGGAGCTGTTTTTT. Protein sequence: CASRAGDYPTGELFF.

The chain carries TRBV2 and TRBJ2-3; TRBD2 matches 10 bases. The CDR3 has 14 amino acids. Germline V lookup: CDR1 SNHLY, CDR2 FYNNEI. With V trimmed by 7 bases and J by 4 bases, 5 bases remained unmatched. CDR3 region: CASTSSGGPDTQYF. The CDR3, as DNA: TGTGCCAGCACCTCTAGCGGGGGCCCAGATACGCAGTATTTT.

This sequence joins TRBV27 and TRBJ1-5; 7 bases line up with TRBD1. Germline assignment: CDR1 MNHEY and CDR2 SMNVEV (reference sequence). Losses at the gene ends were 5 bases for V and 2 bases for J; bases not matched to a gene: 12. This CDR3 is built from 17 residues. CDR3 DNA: TGTGCCAGCAGTCCAGACAGGGTAGCACGAGGCAATCAGCCCCAGCATTTT. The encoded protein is CASSPDRVARGNQPQHF.